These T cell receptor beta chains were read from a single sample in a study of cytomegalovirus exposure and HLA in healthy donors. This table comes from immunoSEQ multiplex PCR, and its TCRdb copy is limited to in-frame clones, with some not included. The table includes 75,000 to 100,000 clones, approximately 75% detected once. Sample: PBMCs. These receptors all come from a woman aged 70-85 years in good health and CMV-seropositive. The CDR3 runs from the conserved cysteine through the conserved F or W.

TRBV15	CATSRDIATNEKLFF
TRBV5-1	CASSLAFGLAGSSYNEQFF
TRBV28	CASLGVGADTQYF
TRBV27	CASSLSGRVVEKLFF
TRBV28	CASSLASGSYGYTF
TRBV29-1	CSVAVTANYEQYF
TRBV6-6	CASRLQNTEAFF
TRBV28	CASTGAGGHTGELFF
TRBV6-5	CASCPGANYGYTF
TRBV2	CASSLGQPSYNEQFF
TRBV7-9	CASSPDRGKIFGEKLFF
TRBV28	CASSQEGGYEQYF
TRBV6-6	CASSYSQGAPNQPQHF
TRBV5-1	CASSPTGTDTRYF
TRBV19	CASSQDTYGYTF
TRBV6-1	CASSELDRVNSPLHF
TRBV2	CASRSDRAAGNTIYF
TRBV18	CASSLQDEQYF
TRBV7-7	CASTPTGLETQYF
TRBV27	CASSLGPWNYGYTF
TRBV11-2	CASSLAGSQETQYF
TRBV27	CASSRRRSGDTEAFF
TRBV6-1	CASTWSGGLEETQYF
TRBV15	CATSSPSGRGKTQYF
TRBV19	CASQHLNRDQPQHF
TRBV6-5	CASNTGLESSNEQFF
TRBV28	CASSPTGTGELFF
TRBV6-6	CASRPYSGRGYEQYF
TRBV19	CASEPGQDIQPQHF
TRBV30	CAWSRDRAQPQHF
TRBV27	CASSFLQAATGELFF
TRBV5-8	CASSLGTGGTDTQYF
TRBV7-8	CASSSGTGNRQPQHF
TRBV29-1	CSVTGAKETQYF
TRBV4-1	CASSPQPGLALYEQYF
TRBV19	CASSDSGRQGNSPLHF
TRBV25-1	CASSVTGTDTQYF
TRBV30	CAWRPTGQRKITDTQYF
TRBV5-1	CATEPWGEGSGNTIYF
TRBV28	CASSLRITGPYEQYF
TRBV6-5	CASSYGQGLNEQFF
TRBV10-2	CASSESRFVRSEQYF